Listed below are T cell receptor beta chains from one sample, sequenced in a study of CD8+ T cells in alopecia areata. Assay: immunoSEQ multiplex PCR; the TCRdb copy retains only in-frame clones and omits some. The sample yields 120,000 to 150,000 clones, 45% to 60% seen once. Sequenced material: CD4+ T cells sorted from blood. The source of these receptors is a human donor with alopecia areata. The CDR3 runs from the conserved cysteine through the conserved F or W. Each record gives: J gene, V gene, clone size, D gene, CDR3 DNA, CDR3 protein. D genes are given only for firm matches. Expanded clones are given a class, and other clones once, few, many or no size at all.

J: TRBJ2-5
V: TRBV28
size: NA
D: NA
DNA: TGTGCCAGCAGTTTAGGGAGGCTAGGGACACACGAGAACTTC
CDR3: CASSLGRLGTHENF

J: TRBJ2-7
V: TRBV4-1
size: NA
D: NA
DNA: TGCGCCAGCAGCGACCAGCGTGGCAGAATTATATACGAGCAGTACTTC
CDR3: CASSDQRGRIIYEQYF

J: TRBJ1-2
V: TRBV28
size: NA
D: NA
DNA: TGTGCCAGTAGATTGAACCCTGGGCGGGGCTACACCTTC
CDR3: CASRLNPGRGYTF

J: TRBJ1-1
V: TRBV7-2
size: few
D: NA
DNA: TGTGCCAGCAGCTTAATGGCCACCGCTGAAGCTTTCTTT
CDR3: CASSLMATAEAFF

J: TRBJ2-7
V: TRBV29-1
size: few
D: TRBD1
DNA: TGCAGCGTTGTCTGGGACAGAAGGGAAGAGCAGTACTTC
CDR3: CSVVWDRREEQYF

J: TRBJ2-3
V: TRBV29-1
size: NA
D: NA
DNA: TGCAGCGTGAACAAGGCCAGCACAGATACGCAGTATTTT
CDR3: CSVNKASTDTQYF

J: TRBJ2-3
V: TRBV6-5
size: NA
D: NA
DNA: TGTGCCAGCAGTTATTCGGGCACAGATACGCAGTATTTT
CDR3: CASSYSGTDTQYF

J: TRBJ2-2
V: TRBV5-6
size: NA
D: TRBD2
DNA: TGTGCCAGCAGCGTGGGACTAGCGGGAGTCGACACCGGGGAGCTGTTTTTT
CDR3: CASSVGLAGVDTGELFF

J: TRBJ2-1
V: TRBV29-1
size: NA
D: TRBD2
DNA: TGCAGCGTTGACGGCGGGAGCTACAATGAGCAGTTCTTC
CDR3: CSVDGGSYNEQFF

J: TRBJ2-7
V: TRBV27
size: NA
D: NA
DNA: TGTGCCAGCAGGAGAGCGGGTAGCTCCTACGAGCAGTACTTC
CDR3: CASRRAGSSYEQYF

J: TRBJ2-2
V: TRBV2
size: once
D: NA
DNA: TGTGCCAGCAGTGGGTCGGCTGCAGGGGGGAGCACCGGGGAGCTGTTTTTT
CDR3: CASSGSAAGGSTGELFF

J: TRBJ2-7
V: TRBV29-1
size: few
D: NA
DNA: TGCAGCGTTGTTTCAGGGAAAATCTACGAGCAGTACTTC
CDR3: CSVVSGKIYEQYF

J: TRBJ2-3
V: TRBV30
size: once
D: TRBD1
DNA: TGTGCCTGGAGTCTAGGGGGCATCACAGATACGCAGTATTTT
CDR3: CAWSLGGITDTQYF

J: TRBJ2-7
V: TRBV7-3
size: NA
D: NA
DNA: TGTGCCAGCAGCTTACGGGCAGGGGCCCCCTACGAGCAGTACTTC
CDR3: CASSLRAGAPYEQYF

J: TRBJ1-5
V: TRBV29-1
size: NA
D: TRBD1
DNA: TGCAGCGCTCGGACAGGGGACCATAATCAGCCCCAGCATTTT
CDR3: CSARTGDHNQPQHF

J: TRBJ1-1
V: TRBV29-1
size: few
D: NA
DNA: TGCAGCGTGACCCCGGGACATCAGAACACTGAAGCTTTCTTT
CDR3: CSVTPGHQNTEAFF

J: TRBJ1-5
V: TRBV7-9
size: NA
D: NA
DNA: TGTGCCAGCAGCTCCGAAGCCCAACAGCCCCAGCATTTT
CDR3: CASSSEAQQPQHF

J: TRBJ2-1
V: TRBV7-9
size: NA
D: TRBD2
DNA: TGTGCCAGCAGTCAAACTAGCGGTGTGCAGTTCTTC
CDR3: CASSQTSGVQFF

J: TRBJ2-7
V: TRBV7-2
size: few
D: NA
DNA: TGTGCCAGCAGCGTGGGGTACGAGCAGTACTTC
CDR3: CASSVGYEQYF

J: TRBJ2-1
V: TRBV5-1
size: once
D: TRBD2
DNA: TGCGCCAGCAGCTGGCCGACTAGCGGGAGAAACAATGAGCAGTTCTTC
CDR3: CASSWPTSGRNNEQFF

J: TRBJ2-7
V: TRBV29-1
size: NA
D: NA
DNA: TGCAGCGTTGTTAGGTCCTACGAGCAGTACTTC
CDR3: CSVVRSYEQYF

J: TRBJ2-4
V: TRBV14
size: NA
D: NA
DNA: TGTGCCAGCAGCCAAGCTCCACGGGGGGCCAAAAACATTCAGTACTTC
CDR3: CASSQAPRGAKNIQYF

J: TRBJ1-5
V: TRBV19
size: NA
D: TRBD1
DNA: TGTGCCAGCCGGGACAGGGCACGACAGCCCCAGCATTTT
CDR3: CASRDRARQPQHF

J: TRBJ2-5
V: TRBV5-1
size: few
D: TRBD1
DNA: TGCGCCAGCAGCTTGGTGGGGACAGGGGAAGAGACCCAGTACTTC
CDR3: CASSLVGTGEETQYF

J: TRBJ1-2
V: TRBV6-6
size: NA
D: NA
DNA: TGTGCCAGCAGTTACGACCCTAACTATGGCTACACCTTC
CDR3: CASSYDPNYGYTF

J: TRBJ1-2
V: TRBV29-1
size: few
D: NA
DNA: TGCAGCGCCAGACAGACTGAATCGGGGGCTGCCTATGGCTACACCTTC
CDR3: CSARQTESGAAYGYTF

J: TRBJ2-3
V: TRBV30
size: NA
D: NA
DNA: TGTGCCTGGATCCGGAGAGGGGGGTTGGATACGCAGTATTTT
CDR3: CAWIRRGGLDTQYF

J: TRBJ2-6
V: TRBV5-1
size: NA
D: NA
DNA: TGCGCCAGCAGCGGGGCCCTAGGGGCCAACGTCCTGACTTTC
CDR3: CASSGALGANVLTF

J: TRBJ2-7
V: TRBV27
size: NA
D: TRBD1
DNA: TGTGCCAGCAGTTTATCCGGGACAGGGTACGAGCAGTACTTC
CDR3: CASSLSGTGYEQYF

J: TRBJ1-2
V: TRBV27
size: NA
D: TRBD1
DNA: TGTGCCAGCAGTTCTACAGGGGGTACGGGCTACACCTTC
CDR3: CASSSTGGTGYTF

J: TRBJ1-2
V: TRBV4-1
size: NA
D: NA
DNA: TGCGCCAGCAGCCAAGATTCTGCCAGTGGCTACACCTTC
CDR3: CASSQDSASGYTF

J: TRBJ2-7
V: TRBV29-1
size: NA
D: NA
DNA: TGCAGCTTCCGAATGGGGTACGAGCAGTACTTC
CDR3: CSFRMGYEQYF

J: TRBJ2-7
V: TRBV23-1
size: NA
D: NA
DNA: TGCGCCAGCAGAATCCGGGACGGACGAAGCGAGCAGTACTTC
CDR3: CASRIRDGRSEQYF

J: TRBJ2-5
V: TRBV30
size: NA
D: NA
DNA: TGTGCCTGGAGTCTCGTCGTGGGCGAGACCCAGTACTTC
CDR3: CAWSLVVGETQYF

J: TRBJ2-1
V: TRBV20-1
size: NA
D: TRBD1
DNA: TGCAGTGCTGGGGACAGGGATGAGTTCTTC
CDR3: CSAGDRDEFF

J: TRBJ1-1
V: TRBV4-1
size: NA
D: NA
DNA: TGCGCCAGCAGCCAGGCCCAAGTTGGAGCTTTCTTT
CDR3: CASSQAQVGAFF

J: TRBJ2-7
V: TRBV6-5
size: NA
D: NA
DNA: TGTGCCAGCAGTTACTCTCCCCTCACCTACGAGCAGTACTTC
CDR3: CASSYSPLTYEQYF

J: TRBJ2-7
V: TRBV23-1
size: NA
D: TRBD1
DNA: TGCGCCAGCAGTCAAACCTTCGTACAGGGGCACGAGCAGTACTTC
CDR3: CASSQTFVQGHEQYF

J: TRBJ2-7
V: TRBV10-3
size: NA
D: TRBD2
DNA: TGTGCCGCGGGGGGAGGCGACTACGAGCAGTACTTC
CDR3: CAAGGGDYEQYF

J: TRBJ1-4
V: TRBV28
size: few
D: TRBD1
DNA: TGTGCCAGCAGAGGGACAGGGTTTGAAAAACTGTTTTTT
CDR3: CASRGTGFEKLFF

J: TRBJ2-5
V: TRBV6-5
size: NA
D: NA
DNA: TGTGCCAGCAGTCAACCGCGGACCCAGCAAGAGACCCAGTACTTC
CDR3: CASSQPRTQQETQYF

J: TRBJ1-5
V: TRBV28
size: NA
D: TRBD1
DNA: TGTGCCAGCATCCAGGACAGGGGAGTTAGGCCCCAGCATTTT
CDR3: CASIQDRGVRPQHF

J: TRBJ1-1
V: TRBV4-1
size: NA
D: NA
DNA: TGCGCCAGCAGCCAAGTTTATGGGATCGAAGCTTTCTTT
CDR3: CASSQVYGIEAFF

J: TRBJ2-2
V: TRBV7-9
size: NA
D: NA
DNA: TGTGCCAGCAGCTTACCCCCCGGGCAGAGGGTCGACGGGGAGCTGTTTTTT
CDR3: CASSLPPGQRVDGELFF

J: TRBJ2-2
V: TRBV28
size: few
D: TRBD1
DNA: TGTGCCAGCATTCATACAGGGGGCACCGGGGAGCTGTTTTTT
CDR3: CASIHTGGTGELFF

J: TRBJ1-1
V: TRBV5-1
size: few
D: NA
DNA: TGCGCCAGCAGCTTGGACCCAGGGACCATGAACACTGAAGCTTTCTTT
CDR3: CASSLDPGTMNTEAFF

J: TRBJ2-3
V: TRBV5-1
size: few
D: NA
DNA: TGCGCCAGCAGCTTCGAAAGGGGAACAGATACGCAGTATTTT
CDR3: CASSFERGTDTQYF

J: TRBJ2-5
V: TRBV18
size: NA
D: NA
DNA: TGTGCCAGCTCACCTTCCGACAGGTTTGGGCAGACCCAGTACTTC
CDR3: CASSPSDRFGQTQYF

J: TRBJ2-1
V: TRBV30
size: NA
D: TRBD2
DNA: TGTGCCTGGCGAGGGACTAGCGGGGCCAGAACCTACAATGAGCAGTTCTTC
CDR3: CAWRGTSGARTYNEQFF

J: TRBJ2-5
V: TRBV7-2
size: NA
D: NA
DNA: TGTGCCAGCAGCTCCGACAGGCTTCTTGAGACCCAGTACTTC
CDR3: CASSSDRLLETQYF

J: TRBJ1-2
V: TRBV29-1
size: NA
D: NA
DNA: TGCAGCGTTTACCCCAGTAATGGCTACACCTTC
CDR3: CSVYPSNGYTF

J: TRBJ1-2
V: TRBV28
size: NA
D: NA
DNA: TGTGCCAGCACCCCCGCGGGGGCCTCCTATGGCTACACCTTC
CDR3: CASTPAGASYGYTF

J: TRBJ2-7
V: TRBV29-1
size: NA
D: TRBD2
DNA: TGCAGCGTGGGACTAGCCTCCTACGAGCAGTACTTC
CDR3: CSVGLASYEQYF

J: TRBJ2-5
V: TRBV29-1
size: NA
D: TRBD2
DNA: TGCAGCCTGAGACTAGCGGACTACCAGCAAGAGACCCAGTACTTC
CDR3: CSLRLADYQQETQYF

J: TRBJ2-3
V: TRBV14
size: NA
D: TRBD2
DNA: TGTGCCAGCAGCCAAGAAATGCGGGGGGCCACAGATACGCAGTATTTT
CDR3: CASSQEMRGATDTQYF

J: TRBJ2-1
V: TRBV11-2
size: NA
D: TRBD1
DNA: TGTGCCAGCAGACAGGGGCGGATGATCAATGAGCAGTTCTTC
CDR3: CASRQGRMINEQFF